This T cell receptor beta chain stems from a study of cytomegalovirus exposure and HLA in healthy donors. Study-level points and caveats: According to a later analysis, most TCR beta chains associated with CMV appeared HLA-restricted.

Both 60 Vbeta primers and 13 Jbeta primers went into the PCR. Measured with immunoSEQ multiplex PCR; TCRdb has only the in-frame clones, and not every one. Of about 140,000 clones in the sample, roughly 80% were seen once. This clone has just a few counts. Its antigen is currently unknown. This sequence was found in a female donor in good health and CMV-seronegative. The sample was PBMCs.

CDR3 nucleotides: TGTGCCAGCAAACTAGCGGGAGTGTACAATGAGCAGTTCTTC. Translating gives CASKLAGVYNEQFF. This chain connects TRBV27 to TRBJ2-1; 11 bases map to TRBD2. CDR3 length: 14 amino acids. The V gene end was trimmed by 7 bases and the J gene end by 4 bases; junction bases not matched to a gene: 3. CDR1 MNHEY and CDR2 SMNVEV come from the germline V gene (reference sequence).